These T cell receptor beta chains were read from a single sample in a study of response to subunit inactivated influenza vaccine. TCRdb called the RT-PCR reads again in MiXCR, with one record for every CDR3 protein. The sample includes fewer than 600,000 distinct CDR3 sequences, roughly 7.6% of them seen just once. Sample: PBMCs from blood, taken roughly 24 months after vaccination. Receptor source: a man aged 45 to 75 who received an inactivated influenza vaccine. The CDR3 runs from the conserved cysteine through the conserved F or W. The D gene is left open where the match is weak. Where a row states a size, it is once, few, many or the class of an expanded clone; other rows omit it.

NA	TRBD1	TRBV10-3	TRBJ1-5	TGTGCCATCAGTGACGGGACAGTCAATCAGCCCCAGCATTTT	CAISDGTVNQPQHF
many	NA	TRBV12-3/TRBV12-4	TRBJ2-2	TGTGCCAGCAGTTTTCTCGGGGAGCTGTTTTTT	CASSFLGELFF
once	TRBD1	TRBV7-9	TRBJ1-1	TGTGCCAGCACCTGCGGACAGGCGGGCACTGAAGCTTTCTTT	CASTCGQAGTEAFF
many	NA	TRBV9	TRBJ1-1	TGTGCCAGCAGCGTAGTCGTGATGAACACTGAAGCTTTCTTT	CASSVVVMNTEAFF
few	NA	TRBV11-2	TRBJ2-3	TGTGCCAGCAGCTCCGGGACTTGGGCTACTAGCACAGATACGCAGTATTTT	CASSSGTWATSTDTQYF
many	NA	TRBV5-1	TRBJ1-1	TGCGCCAGCAGCTTGGAGTACTTTGCGTCAGGTCGGCAGGGACGACACACTGAAGCTTTCTTT	CASSLEYFASGRQGRHTEAFF
few	TRBD2	TRBV7-9	TRBJ2-5	TGTGCCAGCACCCAGCGGGAGGGTGGCCAAGAGACCCAGTACTTC	CASTQREGGQETQYF
few	TRBD2	TRBV11-3	TRBJ2-1	TGTGCCAGCAGCTTAGGGGTAGCGGGAGGCACCAATGAGCAGTTCTTC	CASSLGVAGGTNEQFF
NA	NA	TRBV20-1	TRBJ2-5	TGCAGTGCTAGAGATCTCAGAACCTCTCGAATGGTTGAGTACTTC	CSARDLRTSRMVEYF
many	NA	TRBV7-2	TRBJ1-2	TGTGCCAGCAGCTTAAATAGACTTGGGGATGGCTACACCTTC	CASSLNRLGDGYTF
few	NA	TRBV7-6	TRBJ2-1	TGTGCCAGCAGCTTAGGCCTTGCTCGCCCCGATCAGTTCTTC	CASSLGLARPDQFF
many	NA	TRBV27	TRBJ2-1	TGTGCCAGCAGTTTTGAGACAGCGACCTACAATGAGCAGTTCTTC	CASSFETATYNEQFF
few	NA	TRBV7-2	TRBJ2-7	TGTGCCAGCAGCTTAGGACATGGCAACTACGAGCAGTACTTC	CASSLGHGNYEQYF
many	NA	TRBV7-2	TRBJ1-1	TGTGCCAGCAGACCGGGGCCATCAGACACTGAAGCTTTCTTT	CASRPGPSDTEAFF
many	NA	TRBV27	TRBJ1-2	TGTGCCAGCAGCCGCCACGAGGGTACGGGCTACACCTTC	CASSRHEGTGYTF
few	NA	TRBV7-9	TRBJ1-2	TGTGCCAGCGCACAGGGATTGGGCTATGGCTACACCTTC	CASAQGLGYGYTF
NA	TRBD2	TRBV6-1	TRBJ2-1	TGTGCCAGCAGGCGGGGGACCGACAATGAGCAGTTCTTC	CASRRGTDNEQFF
many	TRBD1	TRBV20-1	TRBJ1-6	TGCAGTGCTAGAGACCTAGACAGGGATCGCTCCTATAATTCACCCCTCCACTTT	CSARDLDRDRSYNSPLHF
few	NA	TRBV20-1	TRBJ1-6	TGCAGTGCTGGGATAACTCTTAATTCACCCCTCCACTTT	CSAGITLNSPLHF
NA	NA	TRBV14	TRBJ1-4	TGTGCCAGCAGCCCCCTGGGGGGTGCAACTAATGAAAAACTGTTTTTT	CASSPLGGATNEKLFF
NA	TRBD1	TRBV4-3	TRBJ2-7	TGCGCCAGCAGCCAAGGGACAGGGGGCCTCACCCACTTTATGAGGCAGTACTTC	CASSQGTGGLTHFMRQYF
NA	NA	TRBV20-1	TRBJ2-1	TGCAGTGCTAAAAGGGCGATTACCTACAATGAGCAGTTCTTC	CSAKRAITYNEQFF
NA	NA	TRBV2	TRBJ2-2	TGTGCCAGCACTCTCGATGGGGCGAACACCGGGGAGCTGTTTTTT	CASTLDGANTGELFF
NA	NA	TRBV5-8	TRBJ2-5	TGTGCCAGCGGCCCCAGGTACTTCCAAGAGACCCAGTACTTC	CASGPRYFQETQYF
few	TRBD2	TRBV3-1	TRBJ2-1	TGTGCCAGCAGCCAACGGGCTAGCGGGGAAAATGAGCAGTTCTTC	CASSQRASGENEQFF
many	NA	TRBV29-1	TRBJ2-7	TGCAGCGTGATTGATGGCTCCTACGAGCAGTACTTC	CSVIDGSYEQYF
many	NA	TRBV27	TRBJ1-5	TGTGCCAGCAGTCCCAGAAGGGCCGGCAATCAGCCCCAGCATTTT	CASSPRRAGNQPQHF
many	NA	TRBV7-2	TRBJ2-5	TGTGCCAGCAGCAGGGGGAGGGTAGAGACCCAGTACTTC	CASSRGRVETQYF
NA	TRBD1	TRBV20-1	TRBJ2-1	TGCAGTGGCGCGTCAGCCGGGACAGGCAGAACCTACAATGAGCAGTTCTTC	CSGASAGTGRTYNEQFF